This T cell receptor beta chain came from a study of shared clonotypes between healthy human individuals. Splitting of each subset's genomic DNA was done evenly across several immunoSEQ plates. Sequencing was performed with immunoSEQ multiplex PCR; in TCRdb, only in-frame clones are kept and a portion is missing. The repertoire holds some 1.5 million clones, with around 98% as singletons. Germline V gives CDR1 MDHEN, CDR2 SYDVKM. The CDR3 is 16 amino acids. Trimming pared 3 bases from V and 2 bases from J, leaving 17 bases between. Sequencing was carried out using naive CD4+ T cells sorted from blood. Sample subset: CD45RA+ positively selected. The rearrangement joins TRBV28 to TRBJ2-7; tentatively, D is TRBD2 (7 bases). The receptor's source is a man younger than 40 in good health. This chain's CDR3 is CASSLGGGGPAYEQYF. CDR3 coding DNA: TGTGCCAGCAGTTTGGGAGGGGGAGGGCCCGCCTACGAGCAGTACTTC.